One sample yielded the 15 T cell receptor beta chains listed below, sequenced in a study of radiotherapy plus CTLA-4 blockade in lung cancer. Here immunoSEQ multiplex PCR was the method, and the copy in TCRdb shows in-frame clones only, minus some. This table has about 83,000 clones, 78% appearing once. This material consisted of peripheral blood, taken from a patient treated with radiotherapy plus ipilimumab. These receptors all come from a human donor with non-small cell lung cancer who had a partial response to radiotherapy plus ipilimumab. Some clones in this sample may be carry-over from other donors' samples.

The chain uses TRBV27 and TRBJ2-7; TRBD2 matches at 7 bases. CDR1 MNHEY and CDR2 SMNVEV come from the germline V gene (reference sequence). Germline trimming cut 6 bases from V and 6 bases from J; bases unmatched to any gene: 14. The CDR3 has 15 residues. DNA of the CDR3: TGTGCCAGCAGCCTCTGGGGCGGGAGAACGGGCGAGCAGTACTTC. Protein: CASSLWGGRTGEQYF.

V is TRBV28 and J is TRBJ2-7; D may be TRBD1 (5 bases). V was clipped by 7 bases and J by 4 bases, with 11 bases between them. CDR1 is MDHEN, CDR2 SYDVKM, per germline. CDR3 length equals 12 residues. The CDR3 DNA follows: TGTGCCAGCACGACCCCAGGGTACGAGCAGTACTTC. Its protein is CASTTPGYEQYF.

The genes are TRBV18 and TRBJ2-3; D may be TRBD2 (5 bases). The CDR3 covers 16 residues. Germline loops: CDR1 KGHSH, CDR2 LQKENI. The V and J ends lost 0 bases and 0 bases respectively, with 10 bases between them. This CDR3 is CASSPPDRGSTDTQYF. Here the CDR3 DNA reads TGTGCCAGCTCACCACCGGATCGAGGGAGCACAGATACGCAGTATTTT.

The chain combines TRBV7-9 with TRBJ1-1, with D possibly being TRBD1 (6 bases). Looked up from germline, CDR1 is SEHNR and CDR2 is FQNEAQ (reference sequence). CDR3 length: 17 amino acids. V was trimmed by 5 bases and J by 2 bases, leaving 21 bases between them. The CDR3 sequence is CASSPPRGAKKNTEAFF. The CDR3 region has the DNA TGTGCCAGCAGCCCCCCTCGGGGGGCGAAGAAAAACACTGAAGCTTTCTTT.

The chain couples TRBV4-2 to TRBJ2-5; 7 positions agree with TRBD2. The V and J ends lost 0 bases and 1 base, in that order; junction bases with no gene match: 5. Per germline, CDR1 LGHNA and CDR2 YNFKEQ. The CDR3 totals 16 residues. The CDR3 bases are TGTGCCAGCAGCCAAGATGGGACTAAAATCCAAGAGACCCAGTACTTC. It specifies CASSQDGTKIQETQYF.

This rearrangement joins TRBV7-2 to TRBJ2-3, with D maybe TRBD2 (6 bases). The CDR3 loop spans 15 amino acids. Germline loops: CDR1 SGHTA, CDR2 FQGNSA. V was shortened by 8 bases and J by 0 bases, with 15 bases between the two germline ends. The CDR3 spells CASARGLISTDTQYF. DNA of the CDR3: TGTGCCAGCGCCCGTGGACTAATTAGCACAGATACGCAGTATTTT.

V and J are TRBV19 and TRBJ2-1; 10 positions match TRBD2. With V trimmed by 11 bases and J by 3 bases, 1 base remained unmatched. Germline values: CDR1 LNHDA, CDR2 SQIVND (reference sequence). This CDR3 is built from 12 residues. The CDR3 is CAASGSYNEQFF. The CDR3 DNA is TGTGCCGCTAGCGGGAGCTACAATGAGCAGTTCTTC. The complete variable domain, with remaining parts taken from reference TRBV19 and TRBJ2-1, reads DGGITQSPKYLFRKEGQNVTLSCEQNLNHDAMYWYRQDPGQGLRLIYYSQIVNDFQKGDIAEGYSVSREKKESFPLTVTSAQKNPTAFYLCAASGSYNEQFFGPGTRLTVL.

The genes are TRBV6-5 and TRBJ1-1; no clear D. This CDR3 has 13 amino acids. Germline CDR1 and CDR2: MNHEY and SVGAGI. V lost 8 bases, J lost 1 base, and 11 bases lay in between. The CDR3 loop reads CASRRVENTEAFF. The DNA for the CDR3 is TGTGCCAGCCGGAGGGTAGAGAACACTGAAGCTTTCTTT.

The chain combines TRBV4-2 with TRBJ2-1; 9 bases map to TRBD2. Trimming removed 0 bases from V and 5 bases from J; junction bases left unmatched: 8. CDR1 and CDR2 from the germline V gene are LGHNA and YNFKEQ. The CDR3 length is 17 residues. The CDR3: CASSQDQGTSTNNEQFF. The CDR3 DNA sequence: TGTGCCAGCAGCCAAGATCAAGGGACTAGCACCAACAATGAGCAGTTCTTC.

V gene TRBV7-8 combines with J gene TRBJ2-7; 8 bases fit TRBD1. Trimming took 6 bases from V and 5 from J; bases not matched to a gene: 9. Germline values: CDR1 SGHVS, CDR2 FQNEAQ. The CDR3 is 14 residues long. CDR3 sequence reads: CASSTRQGYNEQYF. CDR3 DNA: TGTGCCAGCAGTACAAGACAGGGGTACAACGAGCAGTACTTC.

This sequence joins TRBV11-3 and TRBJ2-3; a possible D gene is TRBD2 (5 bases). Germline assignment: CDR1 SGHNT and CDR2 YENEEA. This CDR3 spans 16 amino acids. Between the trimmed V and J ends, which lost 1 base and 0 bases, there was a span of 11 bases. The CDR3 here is CASSLAGVGSTDTQYF. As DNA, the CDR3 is TGTGCCAGCAGCTTAGCCGGGGTCGGGAGCACAGATACGCAGTATTTT.

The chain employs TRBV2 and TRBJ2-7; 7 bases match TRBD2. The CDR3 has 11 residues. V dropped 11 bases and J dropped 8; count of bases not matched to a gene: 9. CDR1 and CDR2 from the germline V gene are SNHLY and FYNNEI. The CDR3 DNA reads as TGTGCCGGGGGGAGGGAAATGCAGCAGTACTTC. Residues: CAGGREMQQYF.

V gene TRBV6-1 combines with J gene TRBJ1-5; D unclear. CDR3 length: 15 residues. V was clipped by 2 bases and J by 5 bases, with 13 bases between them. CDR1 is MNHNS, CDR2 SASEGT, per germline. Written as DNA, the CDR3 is TGTGCCAGCAGTGAACATTACGGCGGCGATCAGCCCCAGCATTTT. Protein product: CASSEHYGGDQPQHF.

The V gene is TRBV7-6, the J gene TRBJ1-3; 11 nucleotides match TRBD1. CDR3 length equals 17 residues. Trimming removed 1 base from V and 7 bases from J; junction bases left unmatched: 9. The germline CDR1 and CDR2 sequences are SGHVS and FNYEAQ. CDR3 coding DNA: TGTGCCAGCAGCTTAGGGACAGGGGGCGCCCCGGGGAACACCATATATTTT. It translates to CASSLGTGGAPGNTIYF.

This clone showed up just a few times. CDR3 coding DNA: TGTGCCAGCAGCTTCACTAGCGGGAGGCCCCTTGATGAGCAGTTCTTC. Encoded protein: CASSFTSGRPLDEQFF. V and J are TRBV7-8 and TRBJ2-1; 12 nucleotides align to TRBD2. CDR1 is SGHVS, CDR2 FQNEAQ, per germline. This CDR3 is 16 amino acids long. The J segment lost 8 bases and the V segment lost 3 bases, leaving 8 bases of the junction unmatched. The variable domain in full, completed from reference TRBV7-8 and TRBJ2-1, reads GAGVSQSPRYKVAKRGQDVALRCDPISGHVSLFWYQQALGQGPEFLTYFQNEAQLDKSGLPSDRFFAERPEGSVSTLKIQRTQQEDSAVYLCASSFTSGRPLDEQFFGPGTRLTVL.